What follows are 3 T cell receptor beta chains derived from one specimen sequenced in a study of beta chain features in type 1 diabetes. No antigen is known for these receptors. General study points: There was a moderate but significant shortening of TCRB CDR3s in all four CD4+ subsets of Type 1 diabetes patients.

Of the isolated RNA, all was reverse transcribed, and so the sequenced material was expressed TCRB transcripts. Sequenced by immunoSEQ multiplex PCR; TCRdb stores in-frame clones only, minus some. The sample holds about 240,000 clones, roughly 14% seen once. Sequenced input: naive CD4+ T cells from blood. These receptors were collected from a man aged 25-45 years with type 1 diabetes.

Ten or more counts support this clone. The V call is TRBV4-2, the J call TRBJ1-6; TRBD1 matches at 7 bases. The trim removed 0 bases at V and 9 bases at J, leaving 8 bases unmatched. The germline CDR1 and CDR2 sequences are LGHNA and YNFKEQ. CDR3 size: 16 residues. In DNA form, the CDR3 reads TGTGCCAGCAGCCAAGAGTCCGCGGACAGGAGTTCACCCCTCCACTTT. Translating gives CASSQESADRSSPLHF.

This clone was detected only a few times. The chain employs TRBV6-6 and TRBJ1-5; 7 nucleotides match TRBD1. The J segment lost 4 bases and the V segment lost 6 bases, leaving 6 bases of the junction unmatched. Germline V CDR1 and CDR2: MNHNY, SVGAGI (reference sequence). The CDR3 has 14 amino acids. In DNA form, the CDR3 reads TGTGCCAGCAGGGGACAGTCCGATAATCAGCCCCAGCATTTT. It is translated as CASRGQSDNQPQHF.

This clone appeared a few times. The J gene is TRBJ2-3, the V gene TRBV4-1, with TRBD2 matching over 8 bases. The CDR3 sequence is 16 residues long. V gave up 3 bases and J gave up 5 bases; unmatched junction bases: 10. Germline V lookup: CDR1 MGHRA, CDR2 YSYEKL. CDR3 sequence: CASSQGSAGGGDTQYF. The DNA of the CDR3 is TGCGCCAGCAGCCAGGGGTCGGCGGGGGGAGGAGATACGCAGTATTTT.